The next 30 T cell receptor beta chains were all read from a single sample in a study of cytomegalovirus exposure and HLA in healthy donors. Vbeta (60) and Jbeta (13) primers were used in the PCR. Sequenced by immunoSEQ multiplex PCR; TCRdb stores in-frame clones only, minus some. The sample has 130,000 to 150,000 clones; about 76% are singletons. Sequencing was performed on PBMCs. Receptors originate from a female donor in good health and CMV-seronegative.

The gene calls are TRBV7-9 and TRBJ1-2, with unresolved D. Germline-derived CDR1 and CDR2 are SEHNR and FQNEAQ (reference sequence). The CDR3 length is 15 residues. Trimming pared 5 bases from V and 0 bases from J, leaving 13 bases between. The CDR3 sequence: CASSLSNGANYGYTF. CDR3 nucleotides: TGTGCCAGCAGCCTTAGTAACGGGGCTAACTATGGCTACACCTTC. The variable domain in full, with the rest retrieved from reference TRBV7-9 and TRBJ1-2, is DTGVSQNPRHKITKRGQNVTFRCDPISEHNRLYWYRQTLGQGPEFLTYFQNEAQLEKSRLLSDRFSAERPKGSFSTLEIQRTEQGDSAMYLCASSLSNGANYGYTFGSGTRLTVV.

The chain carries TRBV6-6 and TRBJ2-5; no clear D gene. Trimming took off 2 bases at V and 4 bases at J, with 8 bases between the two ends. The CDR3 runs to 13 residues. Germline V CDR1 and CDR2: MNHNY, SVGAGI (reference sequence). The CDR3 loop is CASSYRVGETQYF. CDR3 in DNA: TGTGCCAGCAGTTACCGGGTAGGAGAGACCCAGTACTTC.

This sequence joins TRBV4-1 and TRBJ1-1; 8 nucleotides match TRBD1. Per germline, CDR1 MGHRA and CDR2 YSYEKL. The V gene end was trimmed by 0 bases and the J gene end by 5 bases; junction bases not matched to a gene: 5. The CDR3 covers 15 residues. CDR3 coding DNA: TGCGCCAGCAGCCAAGAGCGGACAGGGAGGACTGAAGCTTTCTTT. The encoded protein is CASSQERTGRTEAFF.

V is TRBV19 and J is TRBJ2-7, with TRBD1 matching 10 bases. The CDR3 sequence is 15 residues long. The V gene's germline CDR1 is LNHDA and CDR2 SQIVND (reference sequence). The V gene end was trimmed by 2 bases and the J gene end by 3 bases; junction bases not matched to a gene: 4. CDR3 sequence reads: CASSIMGQGFYEQYF. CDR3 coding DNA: TGTGCCAGTAGTATAATGGGACAGGGGTTCTACGAGCAGTACTTC.

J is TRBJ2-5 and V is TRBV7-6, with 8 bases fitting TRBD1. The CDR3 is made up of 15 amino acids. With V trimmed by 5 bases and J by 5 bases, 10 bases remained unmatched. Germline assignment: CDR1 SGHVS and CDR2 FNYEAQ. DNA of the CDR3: TGTGCCAGCAGCAGGCCCCAGGGGGCCAGCGAGACCCAGTACTTC. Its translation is CASSRPQGASETQYF.

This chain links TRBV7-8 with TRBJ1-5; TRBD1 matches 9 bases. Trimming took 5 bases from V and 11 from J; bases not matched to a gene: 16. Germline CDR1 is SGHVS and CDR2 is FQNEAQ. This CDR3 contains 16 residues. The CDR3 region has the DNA TGTGCCAGCAGCATCGGACAGGGGTCCGCGATCAGAGCCCAGCATTTT. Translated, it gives CASSIGQGSAIRAQHF.

Written as DNA, the CDR3 is TGTGCCAGCAAGAGGGACAGGGGCTACGAGCAGTACTTC. This sequence encodes CASKRDRGYEQYF. The genes are TRBV7-9 and TRBJ2-7, with 10 bases lining up with TRBD1. The CDR3 runs to 13 residues. The germline gives CDR1 SEHNR, CDR2 FQNEAQ (reference sequence). The J segment lost 3 bases and the V segment lost 7 bases, leaving 3 bases of the junction unmatched.

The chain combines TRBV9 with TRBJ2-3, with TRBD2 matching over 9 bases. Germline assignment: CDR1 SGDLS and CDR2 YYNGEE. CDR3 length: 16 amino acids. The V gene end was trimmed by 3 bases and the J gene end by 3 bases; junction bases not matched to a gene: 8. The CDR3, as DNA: TGTGCCAGCAGCGATCAGAGCGGGAGGTTAACAGATACGCAGTATTTT. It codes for CASSDQSGRLTDTQYF. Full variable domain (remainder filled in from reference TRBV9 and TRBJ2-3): DSGVTQTPKHLITATGQRVTLRCSPRSGDLSVYWYQQSLDQGLQFLIQYYNGEERAKGNILERFSAQQFPDLHSELNLSSLELGDSALYFCASSDQSGRLTDTQYFGPGTRLTVL.

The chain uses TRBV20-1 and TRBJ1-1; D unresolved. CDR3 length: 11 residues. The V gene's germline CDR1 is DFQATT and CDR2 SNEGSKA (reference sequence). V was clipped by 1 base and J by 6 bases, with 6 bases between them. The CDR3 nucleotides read TGCAGTGCTAGAGTTACTTCTGAAGCTTTCTTT. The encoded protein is CSARVTSEAFF.

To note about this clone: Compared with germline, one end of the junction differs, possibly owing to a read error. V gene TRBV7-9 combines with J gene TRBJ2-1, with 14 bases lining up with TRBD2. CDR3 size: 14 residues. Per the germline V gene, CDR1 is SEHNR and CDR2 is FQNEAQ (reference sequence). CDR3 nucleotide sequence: TGTGCCAGCAGCTTAGGACTAGCGGGAGGGCCAGACCTCTTC. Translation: CASSLGLAGGPDLF. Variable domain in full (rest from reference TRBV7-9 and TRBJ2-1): DTGVSQNPRHKITKRGQNVTFRCDPISEHNRLYWYRQTLGQGPEFLTYFQNEAQLEKSRLLSDRFSAERPKGSFSTLEIQRTEQGDSAMYLCASSLGLAGGPDLFGPGTRLTVL.

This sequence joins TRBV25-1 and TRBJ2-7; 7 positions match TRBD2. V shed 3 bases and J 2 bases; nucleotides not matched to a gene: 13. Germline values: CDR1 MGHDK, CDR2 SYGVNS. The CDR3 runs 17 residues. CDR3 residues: CASSESDSGHPPYEQYF. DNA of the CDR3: TGTGCCAGCAGTGAGAGTGATAGCGGGCATCCTCCCTACGAGCAGTACTTC.

The CDR3 spells CASSSGQGAYEQFF. CDR3 nucleotides: TGTGCCAGCAGCTCGGGACAGGGGGCTTATGAGCAGTTCTTC. This chain uses TRBV7-3 with TRBJ2-1, with TRBD1 matching 12 bases. Trimming took 4 bases from V and 8 from J; bases not matched to a gene: 3. Germline CDR1 is SGHTA and CDR2 is FQGTGA. The CDR3 sequence is 14 residues long.

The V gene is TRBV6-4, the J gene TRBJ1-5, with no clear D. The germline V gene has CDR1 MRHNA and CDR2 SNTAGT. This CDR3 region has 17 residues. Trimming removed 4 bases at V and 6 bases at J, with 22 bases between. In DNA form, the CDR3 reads TGTGCCAGCAGTGTCGGTATTGGAAGGTCTGGAGGTCAGCCCCAGCATTTT. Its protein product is CASSVGIGRSGGQPQHF.

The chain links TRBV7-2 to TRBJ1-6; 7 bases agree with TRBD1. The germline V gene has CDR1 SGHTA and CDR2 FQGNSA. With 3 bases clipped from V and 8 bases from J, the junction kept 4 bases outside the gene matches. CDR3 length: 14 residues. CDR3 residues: CASSFRDRDSPLHF. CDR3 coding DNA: TGTGCCAGCAGCTTCCGGGACAGAGATTCACCCCTCCACTTT.

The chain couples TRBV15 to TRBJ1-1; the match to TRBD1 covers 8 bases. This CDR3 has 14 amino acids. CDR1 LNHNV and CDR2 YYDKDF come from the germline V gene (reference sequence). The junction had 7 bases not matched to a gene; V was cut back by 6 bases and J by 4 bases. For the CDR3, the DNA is TGTGCCACCAGAAAGGACAGGGTCGGCACTGAAGCTTTCTTT. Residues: CATRKDRVGTEAFF. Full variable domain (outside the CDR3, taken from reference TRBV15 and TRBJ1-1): DAMVIQNPRYQVTQFGKPVTLSCSQTLNHNVMYWYQQKSSQAPKLLFHYYDKDFNNEADTPDNFQSRRPNTSFCFLDIRSPGLGDTAMYLCATRKDRVGTEAFFGQGTRLTVV.

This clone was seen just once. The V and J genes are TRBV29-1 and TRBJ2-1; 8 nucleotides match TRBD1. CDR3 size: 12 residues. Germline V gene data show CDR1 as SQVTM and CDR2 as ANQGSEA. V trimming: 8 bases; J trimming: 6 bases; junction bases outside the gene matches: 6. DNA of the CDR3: TGCAGCCTGGGCAGGGGGCTCAATGAGCAGTTCTTC. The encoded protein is CSLGRGLNEQFF.

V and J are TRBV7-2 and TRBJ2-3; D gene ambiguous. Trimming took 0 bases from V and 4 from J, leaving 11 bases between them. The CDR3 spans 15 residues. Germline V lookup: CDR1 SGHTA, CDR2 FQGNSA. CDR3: CASSLALRRSDTQYF. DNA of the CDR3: TGTGCCAGCAGCTTAGCGCTGAGGAGATCAGATACGCAGTATTTT.

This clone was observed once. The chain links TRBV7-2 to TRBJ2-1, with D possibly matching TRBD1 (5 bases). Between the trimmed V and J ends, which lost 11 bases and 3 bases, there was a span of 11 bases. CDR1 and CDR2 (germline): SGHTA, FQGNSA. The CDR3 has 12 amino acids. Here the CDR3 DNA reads TGTGCCGTGGGGCTACTCTACAATGAGCAGTTCTTC. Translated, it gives CAVGLLYNEQFF.

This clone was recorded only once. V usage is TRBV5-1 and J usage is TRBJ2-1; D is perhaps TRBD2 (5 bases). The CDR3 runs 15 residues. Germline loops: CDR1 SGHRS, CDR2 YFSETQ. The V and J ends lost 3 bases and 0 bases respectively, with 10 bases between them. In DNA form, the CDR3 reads TGCGCCAGCAGCTCCGGACTGAGCTCCTACAATGAGCAGTTCTTC. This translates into CASSSGLSSYNEQFF.

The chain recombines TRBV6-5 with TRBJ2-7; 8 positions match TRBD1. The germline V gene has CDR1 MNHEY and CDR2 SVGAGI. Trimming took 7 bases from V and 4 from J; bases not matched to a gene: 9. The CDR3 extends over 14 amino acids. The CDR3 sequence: CASNRPGGGYEQYF. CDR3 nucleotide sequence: TGTGCCAGCAACCGGCCAGGGGGCGGGTACGAGCAGTACTTC.

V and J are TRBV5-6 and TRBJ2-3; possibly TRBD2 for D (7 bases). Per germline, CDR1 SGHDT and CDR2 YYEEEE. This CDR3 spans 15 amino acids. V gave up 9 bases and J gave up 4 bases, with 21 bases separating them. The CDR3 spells CAIIMEGGGPDTQYF. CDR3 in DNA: TGTGCCATTATCATGGAGGGGGGGGGCCCAGATACGCAGTATTTT.

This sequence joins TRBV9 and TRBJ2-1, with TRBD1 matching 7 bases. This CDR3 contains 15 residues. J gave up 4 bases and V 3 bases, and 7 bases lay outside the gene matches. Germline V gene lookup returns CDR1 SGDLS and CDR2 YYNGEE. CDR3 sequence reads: CASSADRVGYNEQFF. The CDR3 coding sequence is TGTGCCAGCAGCGCTGACAGGGTGGGGTACAATGAGCAGTTCTTC.

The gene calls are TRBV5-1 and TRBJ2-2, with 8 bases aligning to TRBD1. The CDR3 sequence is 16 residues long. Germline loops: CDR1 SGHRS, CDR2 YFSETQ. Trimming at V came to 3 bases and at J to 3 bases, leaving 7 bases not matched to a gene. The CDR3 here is CASSSTGQGHTGELFF. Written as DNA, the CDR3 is TGCGCCAGCAGCTCCACCGGACAGGGACACACCGGGGAGCTGTTTTTT.

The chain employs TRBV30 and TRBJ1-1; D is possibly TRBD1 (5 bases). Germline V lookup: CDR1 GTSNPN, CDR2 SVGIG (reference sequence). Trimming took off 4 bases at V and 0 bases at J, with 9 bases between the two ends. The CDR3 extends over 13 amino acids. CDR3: CAWKRGMNTEAFF. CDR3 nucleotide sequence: TGTGCCTGGAAAAGGGGCATGAACACTGAAGCTTTCTTT.

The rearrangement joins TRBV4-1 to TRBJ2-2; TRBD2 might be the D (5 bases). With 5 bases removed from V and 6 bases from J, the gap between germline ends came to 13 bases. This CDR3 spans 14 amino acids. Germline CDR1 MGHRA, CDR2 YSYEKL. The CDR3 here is CASSERVVPGELFF. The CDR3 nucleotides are TGCGCCAGCAGCGAGAGGGTTGTTCCCGGGGAGCTGTTTTTT.

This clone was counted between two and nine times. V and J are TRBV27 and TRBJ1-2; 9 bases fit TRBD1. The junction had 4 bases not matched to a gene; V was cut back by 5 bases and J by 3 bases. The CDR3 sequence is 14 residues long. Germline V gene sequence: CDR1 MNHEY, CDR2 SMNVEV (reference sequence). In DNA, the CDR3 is TGTGCCAGCAGTCCGGGACAGGGATACTATGGCTACACCTTC. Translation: CASSPGQGYYGYTF.

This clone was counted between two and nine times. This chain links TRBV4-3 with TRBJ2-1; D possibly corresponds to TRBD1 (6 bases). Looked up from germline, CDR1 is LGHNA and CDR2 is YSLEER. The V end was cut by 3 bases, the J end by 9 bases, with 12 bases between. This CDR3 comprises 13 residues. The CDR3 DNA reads TGCGCCAGCAGCCATCCCAGGGGCGGTGAGCAGTTCTTC. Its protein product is CASSHPRGGEQFF.

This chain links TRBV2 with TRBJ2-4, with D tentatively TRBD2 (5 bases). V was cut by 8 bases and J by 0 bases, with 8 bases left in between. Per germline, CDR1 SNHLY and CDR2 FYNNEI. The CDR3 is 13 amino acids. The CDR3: CASVSEAKNIQYF. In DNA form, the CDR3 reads TGTGCCAGCGTTAGCGAAGCCAAAAACATTCAGTACTTC. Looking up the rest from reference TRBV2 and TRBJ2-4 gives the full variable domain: EPEVTQTPSHQVTQMGQEVILRCVPISNHLYFYWYRQILGQKVEFLVSFYNNEISEKSEIFDDQFSVERPDGSNFTLKIRSTKLEDSAMYFCASVSEAKNIQYFGAGTRLSVL.

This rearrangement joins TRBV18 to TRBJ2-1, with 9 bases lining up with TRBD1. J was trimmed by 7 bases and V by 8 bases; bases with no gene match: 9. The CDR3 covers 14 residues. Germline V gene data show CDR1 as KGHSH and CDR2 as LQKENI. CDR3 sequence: CASTRDRDFNEQFF. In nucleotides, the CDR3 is TGTGCCAGCACCCGGGACAGGGATTTTAATGAGCAGTTCTTC.

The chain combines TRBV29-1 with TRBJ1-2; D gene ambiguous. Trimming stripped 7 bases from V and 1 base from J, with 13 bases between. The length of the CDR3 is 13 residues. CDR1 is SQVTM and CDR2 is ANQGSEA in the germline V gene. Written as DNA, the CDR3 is TGCAGCGCTCTCAAGACGGGTAACTATGGCTACACCTTC. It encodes CSALKTGNYGYTF.